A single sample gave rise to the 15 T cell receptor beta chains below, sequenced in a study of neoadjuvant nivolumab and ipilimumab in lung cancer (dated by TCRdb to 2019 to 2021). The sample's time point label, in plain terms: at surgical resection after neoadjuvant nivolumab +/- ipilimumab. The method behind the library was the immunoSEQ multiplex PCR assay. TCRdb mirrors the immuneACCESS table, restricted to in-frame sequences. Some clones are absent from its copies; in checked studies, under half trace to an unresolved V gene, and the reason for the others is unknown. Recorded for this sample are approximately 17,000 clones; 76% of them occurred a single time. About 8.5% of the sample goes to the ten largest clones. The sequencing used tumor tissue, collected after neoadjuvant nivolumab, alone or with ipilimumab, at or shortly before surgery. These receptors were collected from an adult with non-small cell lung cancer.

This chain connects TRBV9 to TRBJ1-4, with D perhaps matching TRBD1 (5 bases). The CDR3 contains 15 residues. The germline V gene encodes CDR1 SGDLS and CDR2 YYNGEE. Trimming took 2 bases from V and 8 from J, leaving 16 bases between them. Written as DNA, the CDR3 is TGTGCCAGCAGCGTGGGGACGGCCCCGGGGGAAAAACTGTTTTTT. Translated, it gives CASSVGTAPGEKLFF.

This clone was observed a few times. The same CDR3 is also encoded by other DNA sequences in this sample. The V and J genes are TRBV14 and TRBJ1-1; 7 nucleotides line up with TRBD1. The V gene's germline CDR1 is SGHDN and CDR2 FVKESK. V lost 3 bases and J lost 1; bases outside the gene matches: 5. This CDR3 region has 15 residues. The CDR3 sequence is CASSHLTGPNTEAFF. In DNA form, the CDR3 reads TGTGCCAGCAGCCATCTGACAGGGCCGAACACTGAAGCTTTCTTT.

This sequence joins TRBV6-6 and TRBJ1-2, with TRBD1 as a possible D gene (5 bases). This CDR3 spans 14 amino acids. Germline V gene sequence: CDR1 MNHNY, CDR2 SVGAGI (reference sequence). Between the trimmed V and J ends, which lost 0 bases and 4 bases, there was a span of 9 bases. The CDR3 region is CASSYSTGVYGYTF. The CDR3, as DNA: TGTGCCAGCAGTTACTCGACGGGGGTCTATGGCTACACCTTC.

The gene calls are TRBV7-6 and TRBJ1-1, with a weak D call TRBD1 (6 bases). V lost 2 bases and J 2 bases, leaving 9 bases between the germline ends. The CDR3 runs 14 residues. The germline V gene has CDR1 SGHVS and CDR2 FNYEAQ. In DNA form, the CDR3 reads TGTGCCAGCAGCTTACGGGGGCCCAACACTGAAGCTTTCTTT. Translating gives CASSLRGPNTEAFF.

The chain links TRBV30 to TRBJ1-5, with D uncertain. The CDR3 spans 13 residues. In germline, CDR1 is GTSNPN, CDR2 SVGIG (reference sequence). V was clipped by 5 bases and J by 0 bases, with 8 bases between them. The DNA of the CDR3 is TGTGCCTGGGCGGCGGATAGCAATCAGCCCCAGCATTTT. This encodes CAWAADSNQPQHF.

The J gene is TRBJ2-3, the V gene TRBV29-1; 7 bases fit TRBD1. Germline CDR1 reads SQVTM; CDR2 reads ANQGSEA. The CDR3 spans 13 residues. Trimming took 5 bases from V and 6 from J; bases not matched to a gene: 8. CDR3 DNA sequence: TGCAGCGTTTTGAAGGGGGCGCCGGATACGCAGTATTTT. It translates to CSVLKGAPDTQYF.

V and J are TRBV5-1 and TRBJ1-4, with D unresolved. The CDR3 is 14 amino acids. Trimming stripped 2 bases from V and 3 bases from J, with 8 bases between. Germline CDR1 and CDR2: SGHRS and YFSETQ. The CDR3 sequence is CASSFGSPNEKLFF. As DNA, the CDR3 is TGCGCCAGCAGCTTTGGCAGCCCTAATGAAAAACTGTTTTTT. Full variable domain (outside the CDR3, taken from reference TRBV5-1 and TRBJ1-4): KAGVTQTPRYLIKTRGQQVTLSCSPISGHRSVSWYQQTPGQGLQFLFEYFSETQRNKGNFPGRFSGRQFSNSRSEMNVSTLELGDSALYLCASSFGSPNEKLFFGSGTQLSVL.

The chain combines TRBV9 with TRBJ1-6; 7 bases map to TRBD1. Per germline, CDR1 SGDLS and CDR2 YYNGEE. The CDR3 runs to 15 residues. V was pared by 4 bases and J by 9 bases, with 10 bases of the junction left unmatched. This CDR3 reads CASSLAGQNGSPLHF. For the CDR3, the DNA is TGTGCCAGCAGCCTAGCGGGACAGAACGGTTCACCCCTCCACTTT.

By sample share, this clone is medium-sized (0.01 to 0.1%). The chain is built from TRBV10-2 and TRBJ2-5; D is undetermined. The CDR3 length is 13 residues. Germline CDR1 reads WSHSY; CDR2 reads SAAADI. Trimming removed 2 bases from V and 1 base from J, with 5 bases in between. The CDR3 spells CASSEDTQETQYF. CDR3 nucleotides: TGCGCCAGCAGTGAGGATACCCAAGAGACCCAGTACTTC.

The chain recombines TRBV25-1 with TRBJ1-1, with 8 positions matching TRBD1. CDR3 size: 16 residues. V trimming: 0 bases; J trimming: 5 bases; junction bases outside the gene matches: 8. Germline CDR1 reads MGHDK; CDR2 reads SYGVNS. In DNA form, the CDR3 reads TGTGCCAGCAGTGAATATCAGGGGGCGGCGGGAACTGAAGCTTTCTTT. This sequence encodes CASSEYQGAAGTEAFF.

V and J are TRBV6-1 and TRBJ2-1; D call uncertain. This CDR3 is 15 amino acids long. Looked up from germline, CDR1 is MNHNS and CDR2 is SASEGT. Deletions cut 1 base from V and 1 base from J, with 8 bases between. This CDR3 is CASSEESASYNEQFF. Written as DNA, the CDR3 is TGTGCCAGCAGTGAAGAATCCGCATCCTACAATGAGCAGTTCTTC.

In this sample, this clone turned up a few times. For the CDR3, the DNA is TGTGCCAGCAGCCAGACGAGAGCGGGGACAAACACCGGGGAGCTGTTTTTT. Translated, it gives CASSQTRAGTNTGELFF. V gene TRBV4-2 combines with J gene TRBJ2-2, with TRBD2 as a possible D gene (7 bases). Trimming shortened V by 3 bases and J by 2 bases, and 16 bases separated the two germline ends. Per germline, CDR1 LGHNA and CDR2 YNFKEQ. The CDR3 is made up of 17 amino acids.

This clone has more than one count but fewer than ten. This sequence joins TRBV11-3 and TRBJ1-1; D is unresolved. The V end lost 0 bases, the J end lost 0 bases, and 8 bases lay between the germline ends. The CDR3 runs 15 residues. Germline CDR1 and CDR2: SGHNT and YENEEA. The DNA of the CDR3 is TGTGCCAGCAGCTTAGAATCTGGGATGAACACTGAAGCTTTCTTT. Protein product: CASSLESGMNTEAFF. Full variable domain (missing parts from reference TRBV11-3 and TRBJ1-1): EAGVVQSPRYKIIEKKQPVAFWCNPISGHNTLYWYLQNLGQGPELLIRYENEEAVDDSQLPKDRFSAERLKGVDSTLKIQPAELGDSAVYLCASSLESGMNTEAFFGQGTRLTVV.

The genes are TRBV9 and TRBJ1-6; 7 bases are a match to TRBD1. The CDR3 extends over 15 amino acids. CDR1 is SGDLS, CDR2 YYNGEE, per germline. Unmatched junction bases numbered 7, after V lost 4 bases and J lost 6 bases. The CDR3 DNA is TGTGCCAGCAGCCTCACGGGACAGCGTAATTCACCCCTCCACTTT. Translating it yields CASSLTGQRNSPLHF.

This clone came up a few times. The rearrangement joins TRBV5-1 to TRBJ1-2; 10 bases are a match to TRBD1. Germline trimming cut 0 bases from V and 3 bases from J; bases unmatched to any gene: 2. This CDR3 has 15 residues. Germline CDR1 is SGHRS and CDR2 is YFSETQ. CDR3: CASSLETGGDYGYTF. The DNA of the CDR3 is TGCGCCAGCAGCTTGGAGACAGGGGGCGACTATGGCTACACCTTC.